What follows are 30 T cell receptor beta chains derived from one specimen sequenced in a study of blood T cell repertoires in COVID-19. The table came from immunoSEQ multiplex PCR; TCRdb's copy has only in-frame clones and leaves some out. The table has a few hundred thousand clones, over 80% seen once. Sequencing used PBMCs or T cells enriched from blood (not recorded which). These receptors all come from a woman aged 40 to 55 who had been exposed to COVID-19.

The V gene is TRBV5-1, the J gene TRBJ2-7; weak D call: TRBD2 (6 bases). The CDR3 has 14 amino acids. Trimming shortened V by 1 base and J by 0 bases, and 8 bases separated the two germline ends. Germline V gene sequence: CDR1 SGHRS, CDR2 YFSETQ. The DNA for the CDR3 is TGCGCCAGCAGCTTGACGGGAGCCTCCTACGAGCAGTACTTC. This sequence encodes CASSLTGASYEQYF.

V usage is TRBV7-3 and J usage is TRBJ1-1; 7 bases fit TRBD1. Germline CDR1 is SGHTA and CDR2 is FQGTGA. V lost 8 bases and J lost 4; bases outside the gene matches: 7. The CDR3 has 13 amino acids. The CDR3 protein is CASGQTGATEAFF. CDR3 bases: TGTGCCAGCGGCCAAACAGGGGCCACTGAAGCTTTCTTT.

The chain is built from TRBV4-1 and TRBJ2-3; possible D gene TRBD2, 5 bases. In germline, CDR1 is MGHRA, CDR2 YSYEKL. The CDR3 is 16 amino acids. V gave up 4 bases and J gave up 2 bases, with 16 bases separating them. The CDR3 is CASSPTPTINTDTQYF. CDR3 bases: TGCGCCAGCAGCCCGACCCCGACTATCAACACAGATACGCAGTATTTT.

This chain uses TRBV12-3 or TRBV12-4 with TRBJ2-1; D is possibly TRBD1 (6 bases). The germline V and J ends were trimmed by 6 bases and 11 bases, with 14 bases remaining between them. CDR3 size: 12 residues. The CDR3 spells CASRPQGSKQFF. CDR3 sequence (DNA): TGTGCCAGCAGACCACAGGGTTCCAAGCAGTTCTTC.

The V gene is TRBV24-1, the J gene TRBJ2-1; TRBD2 might be the D (5 bases). V was cut by 7 bases and J by 5 bases, with 14 bases left in between. Per the germline V gene, CDR1 is KGHDR and CDR2 is SFDVKD. CDR3 length: 14 amino acids. The CDR3 region has the DNA TGTGCCACCAGGCGGGCAGATTTTGACAATGAGCAGTTCTTC. Protein: CATRRADFDNEQFF.

This chain connects TRBV10-3 to TRBJ1-2, with no clear D. Trimming pared 2 bases from V and 6 bases from J, leaving 13 bases between. CDR1 and CDR2 (germline): ENHRY, SYGVKD. This CDR3 contains 14 residues. The CDR3 sequence is CAISEDTAGNGYTF. For the CDR3, the DNA is TGTGCCATCAGTGAGGACACCGCGGGGAATGGCTACACCTTC.

The chain has TRBV7-3 and TRBJ2-1; 7 positions agree with TRBD2. The CDR3 is 16 amino acids. V was pared by 5 bases and J by 0 bases, with 7 bases of the junction left unmatched. CDR1 is SGHTA and CDR2 is FQGTGA in the germline V gene. In DNA form, the CDR3 reads TGTGCCAGCAGCACAGAACTAGCGCTCTCCTACAATGAGCAGTTCTTC. It codes for CASSTELALSYNEQFF. Based on the CDR3 plus reference TRBV7-3 and TRBJ2-1, the full variable domain is GAGVSQTPSNKVTEKGKYVELRCDPISGHTALYWYRQSLGQGPEFLIYFQGTGAADDSGLPNDRFFAVRPEGSVSTLKIQRTERGDSAVYLCASSTELALSYNEQFFGPGTRLTVL.

The chain links TRBV1 to TRBJ1-6. TRBV1 is termed a pseudogene. This CDR3 has 15 residues. The CDR3 nucleotides read TGCACCAGGGGTACCGAGGGTTCCCATAATTCACCCCTCCACTTT. This gives the protein CTRGTEGSHNSPLHF.

V is TRBV28 and J is TRBJ2-7, with D maybe TRBD2 (5 bases). Germline V gene sequence: CDR1 MDHEN, CDR2 SYDVKM. This CDR3 contains 15 residues. Trimming removed 9 bases from V and 0 bases from J, with 18 bases in between. The CDR3, as DNA: TGTGCCAGGATACGTCGGGGTTACAGCTCCTACGAGCAGTACGTC. Translation gives CARIRRGYSSYEQYV.

This sequence joins TRBV11-2 and TRBJ2-7; TRBD2 might be the D (6 bases). The CDR3 contains 12 residues. V was cut by 6 bases and J by 2 bases, with 8 bases left in between. From germline, CDR1 is SGHAT and CDR2 FQNNGV. Here the CDR3 DNA reads TGTGCCAGCAGGGCGGGGCCCTACGAGCAGTACGTC. This translates into CASRAGPYEQYV.

The rearrangement joins TRBV5-6 to TRBJ2-1, with 10 nucleotides matching TRBD1. The V and J ends lost 6 bases and 7 bases, in that order; junction bases with no gene match: 7. Germline CDR1 is SGHDT and CDR2 is YYEEEE. The CDR3 has 14 residues. This CDR3 is CASTDRGLGNEQFF. The CDR3 DNA follows: TGTGCCAGCACCGACAGGGGGCTTGGGAATGAGCAGTTCTTC.

The J gene is TRBJ1-6, the V gene TRBV30; 7 bases are a match to TRBD1. V shed 5 bases, J shed 10 bases, and the junction held 11 bases outside the gene matches. Germline loops: CDR1 GTSNPN, CDR2 SVGIG (reference sequence). The CDR3 covers 14 residues. The CDR3 loop is CAWGKGAMRSPLHF. Written as DNA, the CDR3 is TGTGCCTGGGGCAAGGGGGCTATGAGGTCACCCCTCCACTTT.

The rearrangement links TRBV9 to TRBJ2-5; D unresolved. Germline assignment: CDR1 SGDLS and CDR2 YYNGEE. V dropped 3 bases and J dropped 5 bases, with 11 bases sitting between them. This CDR3 has 13 amino acids. The CDR3 DNA reads TGTGCCAGCAGCGCAACGGGTGGCGAGACCCAGTACTTC. Translated, it gives CASSATGGETQYF.

The chain joins TRBV28 to TRBJ1-2, with D possibly TRBD1 on 6 matching bases. Germline CDR1 is MDHEN and CDR2 is SYDVKM. The V gene lost 6 bases and the J gene lost 4 bases, with 15 bases spanning the gap. This CDR3 is 14 amino acids long. The CDR3 DNA reads as TGTGCCAGCAGCCTCAGGACAGCAGCCTATGGCTACACCTTC. This codes for CASSLRTAAYGYTF.

The V call is TRBV4-3, the J call TRBJ1-1, with D unclear. Looked up from germline, CDR1 is LGHNA and CDR2 is YSLEER. V dropped 5 bases and J dropped 0 bases, with 13 bases sitting between them. The CDR3 sequence is 15 residues long. CDR3 protein: CASSLQRVMNTEAFF. CDR3 in DNA: TGCGCCAGCAGCTTACAACGGGTGATGAACACTGAAGCTTTCTTT.

CDR3 residues: CASIRTGTAEAFF. In DNA, the CDR3 is TGTGCCAGCATCCGAACCGGGACAGCTGAAGCTTTCTTT. The rearrangement uses TRBV7-9 and TRBJ1-1, with 7 bases that match TRBD1. V lost 7 bases, J lost 6 bases, and 8 bases stayed unmatched. Germline V CDR1 and CDR2: SEHNR, FQNEAQ (reference sequence). The CDR3 contains 13 residues.

The gene calls are TRBV5-1 and TRBJ2-5, with 9 bases identical to TRBD2. V gave up 7 bases and J gave up 4 bases; unmatched junction bases: 11. CDR3 size: 15 residues. Germline CDR1 and CDR2: SGHRS and YFSETQ. The CDR3 sequence is CASSPGGGGAETQYF. CDR3 DNA: TGCGCCAGCTCCCCCGGGGGCGGGGGGGCAGAGACCCAGTACTTC.

The genes are TRBV12-3 or TRBV12-4 and TRBJ2-1, with unresolved D. The CDR3 sequence is 12 residues long. The V end was cut by 7 bases, the J end by 13 bases, with 17 bases between. CDR3 sequence reads: CASTSRVVRQFF. The CDR3 coding sequence is TGTGCCAGCACCTCTAGAGTGGTCAGACAGTTCTTC.

The rearrangement joins TRBV18 to TRBJ2-5; possibly TRBD1 for D (6 bases). Germline CDR1 and CDR2: KGHSH and LQKENI. Trimming took 1 base from V and 3 from J, leaving 9 bases between them. The CDR3 is made up of 14 amino acids. CDR3 protein: CASSPRQDEETQYF. The CDR3 region has the DNA TGTGCCAGCTCACCACGACAGGATGAAGAGACCCAGTACTTC.

This rearrangement joins TRBV6-4 to TRBJ1-1; no definite D call. Germline lookup yields CDR1 MRHNA and CDR2 SNTAGT. The V end was cut by 3 bases, the J end by 1 base, with 6 bases between. The CDR3 runs to 13 residues. The CDR3, as DNA: TGTGCCAGCAGTGAGGAGTGGAACACTGAAGCTTTCTTT. Translating gives CASSEEWNTEAFF.

V is TRBV18 and J is TRBJ2-1; 12 bases line up with TRBD1. Germline values: CDR1 KGHSH, CDR2 LQKENI. The CDR3 runs to 15 residues. Trimming took 6 bases from V and 6 from J; bases not matched to a gene: 6. The CDR3 spells CASSQGQGAPNEQFF. CDR3 nucleotide sequence: TGTGCCAGCTCGCAGGGACAGGGGGCGCCCAATGAGCAGTTCTTC.

The J gene is TRBJ2-7, the V gene TRBV5-1, with no clear D. Germline V gene lookup returns CDR1 SGHRS and CDR2 YFSETQ. This CDR3 has 13 residues. V was pared by 0 bases and J by 4 bases, with 8 bases between. CDR3 sequence: CASSLAPEYEQYF. Here the CDR3 DNA reads TGCGCCAGCAGCTTGGCCCCGGAGTACGAGCAGTACTTC. The complete variable domain, with remaining parts taken from reference TRBV5-1 and TRBJ2-7, reads KAGVTQTPRYLIKTRGQQVTLSCSPISGHRSVSWYQQTPGQGLQFLFEYFSETQRNKGNFPGRFSGRQFSNSRSEMNVSTLELGDSALYLCASSLAPEYEQYFGPGTRLTVT.

This clone has a handful of counts. The chain employs TRBV6-2 or TRBV6-3 and TRBJ1-1; TRBD1 aligns across 7 bases. After removal of 0 bases from V and 7 bases from J, the junction contained 14 bases not matched to a gene. The CDR3 is 17 amino acids. CDR1 and CDR2 (germline): MNHEY, SVGEGT. The CDR3 sequence is CASSYSIQASRGDEAFF. Written as DNA, the CDR3 is TGTGCCAGCAGTTACTCGATTCAGGCCTCCAGGGGGGATGAAGCTTTCTTT.

The chain has TRBV11-1 and TRBJ1-1, with D possibly matching TRBD1 (5 bases). Trimming stripped 4 bases from V and 4 bases from J, with 13 bases between. Germline CDR1 is SGHAT and CDR2 is FQDESV (reference sequence). The length of the CDR3 is 14 residues. The CDR3 bases are TGTGCCAGCAGCTGGACGGACACGGGCACTGAAGCTTTCTTT. Protein sequence: CASSWTDTGTEAFF.

This clone was seen just once. This chain joins TRBV4-3 and TRBJ2-1; D might be TRBD2 (6 bases). Deletions cut 2 bases from V and 8 bases from J, with 13 bases between. There are 14 residues in the CDR3. CDR1 is LGHNA and CDR2 is YSLEER in the germline V gene. The CDR3 sequence is CASSQFTSRHEQFF. The CDR3 DNA reads as TGCGCCAGCAGCCAATTTACTAGCCGCCATGAGCAGTTCTTC.

This clone was found once. The rearrangement joins TRBV4-1 to TRBJ1-2, with TRBD1 matching over 8 bases. J was trimmed by 2 bases and V by 3 bases; bases with no gene match: 11. The CDR3 is made up of 17 amino acids. CDR1 MGHRA and CDR2 YSYEKL come from the germline V gene. The CDR3 here is CASSQALRDRKNYGYTF. DNA of the CDR3: TGCGCCAGCAGCCAGGCTCTCCGGGACAGGAAGAACTATGGCTACACCTTC.

The chain links TRBV29-1 to TRBJ1-1, with 9 bases lining up with TRBD1. Germline assignment: CDR1 SQVTM and CDR2 ANQGSEA. V shed 3 bases, J shed 2 bases, and the junction held 7 bases outside the gene matches. CDR3 length: 15 amino acids. The CDR3 coding sequence is TGCAGCGTTGACCGGGACAGGGCTTCTAACACTGAAGCTTTCTTT. Protein product: CSVDRDRASNTEAFF. Variable domain in full (rest from reference TRBV29-1 and TRBJ1-1): SAVISQKPSRDICQRGTSLTIQCQVDSQVTMMFWYRQQPGQSLTLIATANQGSEATYESGFVIDKFPISRPNLTFSTLTVSNMSPEDSSIYLCSVDRDRASNTEAFFGQGTRLTVV.

This chain links TRBV15 with TRBJ2-5, with TRBD1 as a possible D gene (6 bases). There are 15 residues in the CDR3. V was shortened by 0 bases and J by 4 bases, with 12 bases between the two germline ends. Germline CDR1 is LNHNV and CDR2 is YYDKDF (reference sequence). DNA of the CDR3: TGTGCCACCAGCAGAGATGCAGGGGTTGGAGAGACCCAGTACTTC. Amino acid sequence: CATSRDAGVGETQYF.

In DNA form, the CDR3 reads TGTGCCAGCAGCACCTCAGGGGGCTTCACTGAAGCTTTCTTT. This translates into CASSTSGGFTEAFF. The genes are TRBV5-4 and TRBJ1-1, with 8 bases identical to TRBD1. This CDR3 region has 14 residues. V lost 4 bases and J lost 4; bases outside the gene matches: 6. Germline CDR1 reads SGHNT; CDR2 reads YYREEE (reference sequence). The full variable domain, its missing parts supplied by reference TRBV5-4 and TRBJ1-1, is ETGVTQSPTHLIKTRGQQVTLRCSSQSGHNTVSWYQQALGQGPQFIFQYYREEENGRGNFPPRFSGLQFPNYSSELNVNALELDDSALYLCASSTSGGFTEAFFGQGTRLTVV.

The V and J genes are TRBV5-4 and TRBJ2-1; 13 bases match TRBD2. The CDR3 has 16 residues. CDR1 is SGHNT, CDR2 YYREEE, per germline (reference sequence). The V and J ends lost 10 bases and 1 base, in that order; junction bases with no gene match: 8. CDR3 sequence reads: CALSGLAGFSYNEQFF. DNA for the CDR3: TGTGCCCTTTCGGGACTAGCGGGATTTTCCTACAATGAGCAGTTCTTC.